These 24 T cell receptor beta chains originate from one sample sequenced in a study of cytomegalovirus exposure and HLA in healthy donors. The PCR ran on 60 Vbeta and 13 Jbeta primers. TCRdb keeps only in-frame clones here, not all; method: immunoSEQ multiplex PCR. The data hold fewer than 50,000 clones, with 55% to 75% observed a single time. Sequencing was performed on PBMCs. The receptors were sampled from a man in his sixties in good health and CMV-seropositive.

The J gene is TRBJ1-2, the V gene TRBV5-4; 7 bases fit TRBD1. Germline V gives CDR1 SGHNT, CDR2 YYREEE (reference sequence). V lost 0 bases, J lost 7 bases, and 9 bases stayed unmatched. This CDR3 region has 15 residues. This CDR3 is CASSLDPGQMGGYTF. In DNA form, the CDR3 reads TGTGCCAGCAGCTTGGACCCGGGACAGATGGGTGGCTACACCTTC.

The V call is TRBV5-1, the J call TRBJ1-1; D may be TRBD1 (5 bases). The ends were cut back, 4 bases at V and 5 bases at J, with 9 bases in the middle. Germline V gene sequence: CDR1 SGHRS, CDR2 YFSETQ. This CDR3 is built from 12 residues. The CDR3 sequence: CASSPGETEAFF. CDR3 DNA: TGCGCCAGCAGCCCGGGGGAAACTGAAGCTTTCTTT.

Relative to its sample, this clone is large (0.1 to 1%). V usage is TRBV6-1 and J usage is TRBJ2-7, with 8 bases lining up with TRBD2. The germline V gene encodes CDR1 MNHNS and CDR2 SASEGT. The V and J ends lost 3 bases and 4 bases, in that order; junction bases with no gene match: 5. CDR3 length: 14 amino acids. The chain's CDR3 is CASSDTAGAYEQYF. Here the CDR3 DNA reads TGTGCCAGCAGTGATACAGCGGGAGCTTACGAGCAGTACTTC.

This chain joins TRBV6-1 and TRBJ2-5, with a weak D call TRBD1 (6 bases). The CDR3 extends over 14 amino acids. Germline CDR1 and CDR2: MNHNS and SASEGT. V was cut by 4 bases and J by 4 bases, with 13 bases left in between. CDR3 coding DNA: TGTGCCAGCAGTGTCGTAGGGGGTGTAGAGACCCAGTACTTC. Amino acids: CASSVVGGVETQYF.

The chain couples TRBV4-1 to TRBJ1-5; no reliable D call. V was shortened by 3 bases and J by 4 bases, with 16 bases between the two germline ends. The CDR3 is 16 residues long. CDR1 is MGHRA and CDR2 is YSYEKL in the germline V gene. CDR3 DNA: TGCGCCAGCAGCCAGGCGCTATCTCGGGGAAATCAGCCCCAGCATTTT. Translation gives CASSQALSRGNQPQHF.

This sequence joins TRBV28 and TRBJ1-2, with no clear D. The CDR3 has 14 residues. Germline CDR1 is MDHEN and CDR2 is SYDVKM. V was trimmed by 4 bases and J by 8 bases, leaving 17 bases between them. The CDR3 DNA follows: TGTGCCAGCAGTTATGTACTAGACTTGGGGGGCTACACCTTC. Its protein is CASSYVLDLGGYTF.

The gene calls are TRBV2 and TRBJ2-5; 9 nucleotides agree with TRBD1. The J segment lost 2 bases and the V segment lost 6 bases, leaving 7 bases of the junction unmatched. The CDR3 is made up of 15 amino acids. CDR1 and CDR2 from the germline V gene are SNHLY and FYNNEI. Written as DNA, the CDR3 is TGTGCCAGCAGCTCGGACAGGGGTTGGCAAGAGACCCAGTACTTC. Its translation: CASSSDRGWQETQYF.

This CDR3 is CASSRTGDHNEQFF. The CDR3 DNA reads TGTGCCAGCAGTCGGACAGGGGATCACAATGAGCAGTTCTTC. The genes are TRBV27 and TRBJ2-1; 9 bases map to TRBD1. Trimming at V came to 5 bases and at J to 5 bases, leaving 4 bases not matched to a gene. Germline V lookup: CDR1 MNHEY, CDR2 SMNVEV (reference sequence). The CDR3 is made up of 14 amino acids.

The CDR3 is CASSIQVPDTQYF. CDR3 sequence (DNA): TGTGCCAGCAGCATTCAGGTCCCAGATACGCAGTATTTT. The J gene is TRBJ2-3, the V gene TRBV21-1; TRBD1 is the table's D call and was not checked against the DNA. TRBV21-1 is flagged as a pseudogene. The length of the CDR3 is 13 residues.

The V gene is TRBV19, the J gene TRBJ2-1, with D tentatively TRBD2 (5 bases). Per germline, CDR1 LNHDA and CDR2 SQIVND (reference sequence). Between the trimmed V and J ends, which lost 6 bases and 2 bases, there was a span of 14 bases. The CDR3 loop spans 15 amino acids. The CDR3 protein is CASSYGPGAYNEQFF. CDR3 bases: TGTGCCAGTAGCTACGGTCCCGGGGCCTACAATGAGCAGTTCTTC.

This chain joins TRBV7-3 and TRBJ2-3, with 8 bases fitting TRBD2. Trimming at V came to 5 bases and at J to 4 bases, leaving 8 bases not matched to a gene. The CDR3 runs to 15 residues. Germline CDR1 is SGHTA and CDR2 is FQGTGA. In DNA form, the CDR3 reads TGTGCCAGCAGCAGTGGAGCGGGAGCCGCAGATACGCAGTATTTT. Its translation is CASSSGAGAADTQYF. Based on the CDR3 plus reference TRBV7-3 and TRBJ2-3, the full variable domain is GAGVSQTPSNKVTEKGKYVELRCDPISGHTALYWYRQSLGQGPEFLIYFQGTGAADDSGLPNDRFFAVRPEGSVSTLKIQRTERGDSAVYLCASSSGAGAADTQYFGPGTRLTVL.

The rearrangement links TRBV10-2 to TRBJ2-7, with 12 bases that match TRBD2. The germline V gene encodes CDR1 WSHSY and CDR2 SAAADI. The CDR3 is made up of 21 amino acids. V was pared by 2 bases and J by 7 bases, with 24 bases of the junction left unmatched. CDR3 in DNA: TGCGCCAGCAGTGAGGGGGCGGGCTCGGGGCTAGCGGGAGGGGTTGCTACGGAGCAGTACTTC. Its protein is CASSEGAGSGLAGGVATEQYF.

The genes are TRBV10-2 and TRBJ2-1; D ambiguous. The germline V and J ends were trimmed by 0 bases and 9 bases, with 9 bases remaining between them. The CDR3 is 13 amino acids. CDR1 WSHSY and CDR2 SAAADI come from the germline V gene. The CDR3 is CASSESSRFEQFF. The CDR3 bases are TGCGCCAGCAGTGAGTCGAGTCGGTTTGAGCAGTTCTTC.

J is TRBJ2-3 and V is TRBV6-1, with 13 bases aligning to TRBD2. The CDR3 contains 18 residues. V dropped 4 bases and J dropped 1; count of bases not matched to a gene: 8. CDR1 and CDR2 (germline): MNHNS, SASEGT. CDR3 sequence (DNA): TGTGCCAGCAGTGGACGGACTAGCGGGAGTGTAGGCACAGATACGCAGTATTTT. It yields the protein CASSGRTSGSVGTDTQYF.

In its sample, this clone was seen a few times. The chain links TRBV5-6 to TRBJ2-3, with 10 bases aligning to TRBD2. Germline-derived CDR1 and CDR2 are SGHDT and YYEEEE. The CDR3 spans 15 residues. J was trimmed by 6 bases and V by 5 bases; bases with no gene match: 9. The CDR3 loop reads CASRSKREGGDTQYF. The CDR3 coding sequence is TGTGCCAGCAGGTCCAAGCGGGAGGGCGGGGATACGCAGTATTTT. Supplemented by reference TRBV5-6 and TRBJ2-3, the full variable domain reads DAGVTQSPTHLIKTRGQQVTLRCSPKSGHDTVSWYQQALGQGPQFIFQYYEEEERQRGNFPDRFSGHQFPNYSSELNVNALLLGDSALYLCASRSKREGGDTQYFGPGTRLTVL.

Notes on this clone: One end of the junction fails to match germline, which may point to a read error. The chain employs TRBV7-7 and TRBJ2-3, with D perhaps matching TRBD2 (5 bases). Germline CDR1 SSHAT, CDR2 FNYEAQ (reference sequence). The CDR3 is 15 amino acids. CDR3 DNA sequence: TGTGCTAGCAGCTTATTAGGACTCTCCACAGATACGCAGTATTTT. This gives the protein CASSLLGLSTDTQYF.

The rearrangement links TRBV19 to TRBJ2-7; D is perhaps TRBD1 (6 bases). The CDR3 covers 14 residues. The V gene's germline CDR1 is LNHDA and CDR2 SQIVND (reference sequence). Deletions cut 4 bases from V and 5 bases from J, with 15 bases between. In DNA, the CDR3 is TGTGCCAGTAGTAAGGGCGGACAGTTCCACGAGCAGTACTTC. Its protein product is CASSKGGQFHEQYF.

This clone is a singleton in its sample. This chain joins TRBV5-4 and TRBJ2-5; D is unclear. The CDR3 loop spans 15 amino acids. Germline CDR1 and CDR2: SGHNT and YYREEE (reference sequence). V shed 0 bases and J shed 1 base, with 10 bases lying between them. CDR3 sequence: CASSLALESQETQYF. The CDR3 nucleotides read TGTGCCAGCAGCTTGGCCTTGGAGAGCCAAGAGACCCAGTACTTC.

This clone was seen a few times. The rearrangement links TRBV15 to TRBJ1-1; 7 bases match TRBD1. From germline, CDR1 is LNHNV and CDR2 YYDKDF (reference sequence). The CDR3 has 18 amino acids. V shed 1 base and J 8 bases; nucleotides not matched to a gene: 19. The CDR3 protein is CATSRVPPRLDRKLEAFF. CDR3 sequence (DNA): TGTGCCACCAGCAGAGTTCCACCCCGACTGGACAGGAAATTGGAAGCTTTCTTT.

V is TRBV19 and J is TRBJ2-3; 7 positions agree with TRBD1. The V and J ends lost 4 bases and 0 bases, in that order; junction bases with no gene match: 7. CDR1 LNHDA and CDR2 SQIVND come from the germline V gene (reference sequence). The CDR3 has 16 residues. In DNA, the CDR3 is TGTGCCAGTAGTACCAGACAGGGCAAGAGCACAGATACGCAGTATTTT. Translation gives CASSTRQGKSTDTQYF.

The CDR3 region is CASSEGRQGQFSKNIQYF. CDR3 nucleotide sequence: TGTGCCAGCAGCGAGGGGAGACAGGGACAATTTTCCAAAAACATTCAGTACTTC. The rearrangement joins TRBV7-2 to TRBJ2-4, with 7 bases lining up with TRBD1. The CDR3 runs 18 residues. Germline V gives CDR1 SGHTA, CDR2 FQGNSA. V trimming: 5 bases; J trimming: 2 bases; junction bases outside the gene matches: 15. Full variable domain (outside the CDR3, taken from reference TRBV7-2 and TRBJ2-4): GAGVSQSPSNKVTEKGKDVELRCDPISGHTALYWYRQSLGQGLEFLIYFQGNSAPDKSGLPSDRFSAERTGGSVSTLTIQRTQQEDSAVYLCASSEGRQGQFSKNIQYFGAGTRLSVL.

The chain carries TRBV27 and TRBJ2-5; 8 bases line up with TRBD2. The CDR3 is made up of 15 amino acids. Germline V CDR1 and CDR2: MNHEY, SMNVEV (reference sequence). V dropped 1 base and J dropped 5; count of bases not matched to a gene: 6. The CDR3 is CASSLFGRAGETQYF. DNA of the CDR3: TGTGCCAGCAGTTTATTCGGGAGGGCCGGGGAGACCCAGTACTTC.

V usage is TRBV7-9 and J usage is TRBJ2-1; the D is unclear. V was pared by 2 bases and J by 9 bases, with 17 bases between. Looked up from germline, CDR1 is SEHNR and CDR2 is FQNEAQ (reference sequence). CDR3 length equals 15 residues. The CDR3 region has the DNA TGTGCCAGCAGCTTAAAAATGTTCACCACCAGTGAGCAGTTCTTC. This codes for CASSLKMFTTSEQFF.

This clone was detected a few times. One end of the junction fails to match germline, which may point to a read error. The rearrangement links TRBV7-2 to TRBJ2-5, with 8 bases aligning to TRBD2. The CDR3 consists of 12 residues. Germline-derived CDR1 and CDR2 are SGHTA and FQGNSA. CDR3 in DNA: TGTGCCAGCAGCCTGGGGGGTACTAGCGGAGACTTC. Translation gives CASSLGGTSGDF.